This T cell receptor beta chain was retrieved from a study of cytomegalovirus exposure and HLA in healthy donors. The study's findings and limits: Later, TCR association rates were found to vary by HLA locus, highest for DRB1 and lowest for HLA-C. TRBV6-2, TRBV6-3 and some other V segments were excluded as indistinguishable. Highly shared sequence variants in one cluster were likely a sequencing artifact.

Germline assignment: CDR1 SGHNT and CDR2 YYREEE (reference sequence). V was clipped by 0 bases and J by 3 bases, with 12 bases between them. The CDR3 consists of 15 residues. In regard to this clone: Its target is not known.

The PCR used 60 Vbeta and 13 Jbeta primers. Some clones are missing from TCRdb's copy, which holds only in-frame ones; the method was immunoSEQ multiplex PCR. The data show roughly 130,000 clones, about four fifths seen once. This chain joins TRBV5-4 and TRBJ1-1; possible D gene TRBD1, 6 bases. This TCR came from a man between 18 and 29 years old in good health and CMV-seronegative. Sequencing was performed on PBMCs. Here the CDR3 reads CASSLGGQQYTEAFF. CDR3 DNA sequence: TGTGCCAGCAGCTTGGGTGGACAGCAATACACTGAAGCTTTCTTT.